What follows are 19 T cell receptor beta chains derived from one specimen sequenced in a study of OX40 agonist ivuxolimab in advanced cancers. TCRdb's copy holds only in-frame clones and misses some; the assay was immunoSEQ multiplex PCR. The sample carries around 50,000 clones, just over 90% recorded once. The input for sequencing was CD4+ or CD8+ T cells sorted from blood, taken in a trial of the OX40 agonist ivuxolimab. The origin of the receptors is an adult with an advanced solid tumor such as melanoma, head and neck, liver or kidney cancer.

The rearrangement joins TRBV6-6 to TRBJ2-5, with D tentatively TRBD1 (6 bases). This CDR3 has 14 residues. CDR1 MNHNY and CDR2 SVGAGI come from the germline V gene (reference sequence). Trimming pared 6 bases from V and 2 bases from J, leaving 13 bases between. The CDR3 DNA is TGTGCCAGCAGACACGGGACATTGCAAGAGACCCAGTACTTC. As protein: CASRHGTLQETQYF.

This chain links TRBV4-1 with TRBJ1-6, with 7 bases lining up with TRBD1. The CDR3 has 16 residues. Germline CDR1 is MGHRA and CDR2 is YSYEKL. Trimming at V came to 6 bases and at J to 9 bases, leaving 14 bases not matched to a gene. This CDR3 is CASSRQGIGRVSPLHF. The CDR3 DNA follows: TGCGCCAGCAGTCGACAGGGAATTGGCAGGGTTTCACCCCTCCACTTT.

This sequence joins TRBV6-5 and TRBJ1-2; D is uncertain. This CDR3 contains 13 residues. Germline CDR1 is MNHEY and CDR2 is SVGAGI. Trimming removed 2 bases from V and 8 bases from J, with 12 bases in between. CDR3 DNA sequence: TGTGCCAGCAGTTACGGGTATCAGATAGGCTACACCTTC. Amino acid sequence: CASSYGYQIGYTF.

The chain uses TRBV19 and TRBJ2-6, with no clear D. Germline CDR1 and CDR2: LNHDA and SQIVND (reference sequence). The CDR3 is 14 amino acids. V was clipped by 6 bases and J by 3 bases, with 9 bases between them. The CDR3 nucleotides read TGTGCCAGTAGCAGCCCGGGTGGGGCCAACGTCCTGACTTTC. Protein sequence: CASSSPGGANVLTF. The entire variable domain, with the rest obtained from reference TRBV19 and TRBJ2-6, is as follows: DGGITQSPKYLFRKEGQNVTLSCEQNLNHDAMYWYRQDPGQGLRLIYYSQIVNDFQKGDIAEGYSVSREKKESFPLTVTSAQKNPTAFYLCASSSPGGANVLTFGAGSRLTVL.

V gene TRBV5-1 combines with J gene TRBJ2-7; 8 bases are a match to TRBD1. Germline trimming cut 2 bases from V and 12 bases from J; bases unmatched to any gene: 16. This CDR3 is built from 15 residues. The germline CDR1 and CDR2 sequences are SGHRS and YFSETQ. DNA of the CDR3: TGCGCCAGCAGCTTAACCGGGACAGGTCTCTCCGGGGGGTACTTC. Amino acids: CASSLTGTGLSGGYF.

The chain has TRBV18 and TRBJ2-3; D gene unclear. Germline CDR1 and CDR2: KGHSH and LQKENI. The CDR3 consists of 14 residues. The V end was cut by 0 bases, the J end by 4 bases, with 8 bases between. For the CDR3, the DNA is TGTGCCAGCTCACCACCGAACAGTCCAGATACGCAGTATTTT. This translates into CASSPPNSPDTQYF.

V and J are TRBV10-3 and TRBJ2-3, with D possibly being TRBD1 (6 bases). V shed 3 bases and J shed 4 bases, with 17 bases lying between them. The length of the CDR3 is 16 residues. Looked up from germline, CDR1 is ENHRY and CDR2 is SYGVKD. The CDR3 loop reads CAISDDSKYRADTQYF. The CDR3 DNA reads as TGTGCCATCAGTGACGACTCGAAGTACAGGGCAGATACGCAGTATTTT.

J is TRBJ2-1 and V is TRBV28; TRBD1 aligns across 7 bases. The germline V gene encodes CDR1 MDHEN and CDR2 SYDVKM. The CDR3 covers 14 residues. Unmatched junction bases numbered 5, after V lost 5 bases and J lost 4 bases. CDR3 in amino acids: CASSLGTVYNEQFF. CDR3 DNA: TGTGCCAGCAGTCTCGGGACAGTTTACAATGAGCAGTTCTTC.

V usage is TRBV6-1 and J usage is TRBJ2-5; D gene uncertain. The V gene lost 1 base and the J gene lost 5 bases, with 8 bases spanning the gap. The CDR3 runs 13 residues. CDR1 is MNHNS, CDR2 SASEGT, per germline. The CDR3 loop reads CASSEGPAETQYF. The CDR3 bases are TGTGCCAGCAGTGAAGGGCCGGCGGAGACCCAGTACTTC.

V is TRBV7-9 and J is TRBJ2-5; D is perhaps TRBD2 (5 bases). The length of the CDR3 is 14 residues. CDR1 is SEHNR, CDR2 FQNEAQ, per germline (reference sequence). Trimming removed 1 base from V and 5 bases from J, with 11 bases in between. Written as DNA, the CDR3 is TGTGCCAGCAGCTTAGTGAGGCCGGGGGAGACCCAGTACTTC. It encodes CASSLVRPGETQYF.

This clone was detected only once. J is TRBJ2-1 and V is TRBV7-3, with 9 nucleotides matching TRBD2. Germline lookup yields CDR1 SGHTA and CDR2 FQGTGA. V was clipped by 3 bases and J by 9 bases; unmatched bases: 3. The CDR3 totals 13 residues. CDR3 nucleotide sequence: TGTGCCAGCAGCTTGTTACTAGCGGGTGAGCAGTTCTTC. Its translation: CASSLLLAGEQFF.

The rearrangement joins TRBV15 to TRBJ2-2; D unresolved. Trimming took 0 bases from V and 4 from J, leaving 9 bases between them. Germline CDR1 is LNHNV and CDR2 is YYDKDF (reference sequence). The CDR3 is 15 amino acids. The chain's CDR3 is CATSRELAGTGELFF. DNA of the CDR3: TGTGCCACCAGCAGAGAATTGGCCGGCACCGGGGAGCTGTTTTTT. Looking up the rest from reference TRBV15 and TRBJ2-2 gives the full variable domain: DAMVIQNPRYQVTQFGKPVTLSCSQTLNHNVMYWYQQKSSQAPKLLFHYYDKDFNNEADTPDNFQSRRPNTSFCFLDIRSPGLGDTAMYLCATSRELAGTGELFFGEGSRLTVL.

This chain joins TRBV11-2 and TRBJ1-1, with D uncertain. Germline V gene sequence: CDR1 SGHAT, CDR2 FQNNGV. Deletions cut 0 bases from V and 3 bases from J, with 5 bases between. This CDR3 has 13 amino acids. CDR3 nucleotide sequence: TGTGCCAGCAGCTTAGAAGGTGACACTGAAGCTTTCTTT. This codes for CASSLEGDTEAFF.

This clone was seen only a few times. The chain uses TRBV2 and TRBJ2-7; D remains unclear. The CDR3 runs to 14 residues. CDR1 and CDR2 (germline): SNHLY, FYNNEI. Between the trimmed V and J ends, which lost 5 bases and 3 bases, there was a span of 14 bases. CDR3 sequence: CASSLQPGYYEQYF. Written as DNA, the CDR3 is TGTGCCAGCAGTCTCCAGCCAGGATACTACGAGCAGTACTTC. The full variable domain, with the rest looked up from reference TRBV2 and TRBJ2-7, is EPEVTQTPSHQVTQMGQEVILRCVPISNHLYFYWYRQILGQKVEFLVSFYNNEISEKSEIFDDQFSVERPDGSNFTLKIRSTKLEDSAMYFCASSLQPGYYEQYFGPGTRLTVT.

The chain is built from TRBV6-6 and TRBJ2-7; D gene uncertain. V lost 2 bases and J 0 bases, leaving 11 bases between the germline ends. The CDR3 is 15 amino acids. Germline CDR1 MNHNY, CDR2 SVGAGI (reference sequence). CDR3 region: CASSYQAASSYEQYF. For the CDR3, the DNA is TGTGCCAGCAGTTACCAGGCTGCCAGCTCCTACGAGCAGTACTTC.

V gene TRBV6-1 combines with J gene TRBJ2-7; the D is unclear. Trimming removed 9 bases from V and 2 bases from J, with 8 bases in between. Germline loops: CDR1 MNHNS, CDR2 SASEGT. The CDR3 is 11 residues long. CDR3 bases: TGTGCCAGAAGGACCCCCTACGAGCAGTACTTC. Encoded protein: CARRTPYEQYF.

The CDR3 sequence: CASSLTASTDTQYF. As DNA, the CDR3 is TGCGCCAGCAGCTTGACGGCGAGCACAGATACGCAGTATTTT. The chain couples TRBV5-1 to TRBJ2-3; no clear D. The CDR3 length is 14 residues. V lost 1 base and J 0 bases, leaving 6 bases between the germline ends. The germline gives CDR1 SGHRS, CDR2 YFSETQ.

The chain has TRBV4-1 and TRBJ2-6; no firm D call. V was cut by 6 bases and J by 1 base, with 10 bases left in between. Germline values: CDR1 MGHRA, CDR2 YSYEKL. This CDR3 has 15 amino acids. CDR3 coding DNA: TGCGCCAGCAGTTTAACTCAGTCTGGGGCCAACGTCCTGACTTTC. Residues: CASSLTQSGANVLTF.

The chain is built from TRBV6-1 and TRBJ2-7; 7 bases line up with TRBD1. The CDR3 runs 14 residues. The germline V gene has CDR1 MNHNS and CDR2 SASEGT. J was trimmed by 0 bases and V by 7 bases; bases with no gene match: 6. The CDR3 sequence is CASTNTGVSYEQYF. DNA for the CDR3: TGTGCCAGCACTAATACAGGGGTCTCCTACGAGCAGTACTTC.